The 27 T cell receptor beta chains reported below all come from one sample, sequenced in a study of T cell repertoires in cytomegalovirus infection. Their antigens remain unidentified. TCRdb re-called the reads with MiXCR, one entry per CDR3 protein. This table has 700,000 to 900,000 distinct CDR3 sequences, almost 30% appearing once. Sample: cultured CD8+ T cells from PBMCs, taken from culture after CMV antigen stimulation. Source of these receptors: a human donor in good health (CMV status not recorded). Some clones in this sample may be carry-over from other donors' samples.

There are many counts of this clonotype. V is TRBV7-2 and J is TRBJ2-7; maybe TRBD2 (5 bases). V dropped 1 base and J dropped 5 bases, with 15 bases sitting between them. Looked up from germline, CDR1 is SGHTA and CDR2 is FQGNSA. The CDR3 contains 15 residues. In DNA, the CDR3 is TGTGCCAGCAGCTTAGAACTGGTTCCGGAGGACGAGCAGTACGTC. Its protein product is CASSLELVPEDEQYV.

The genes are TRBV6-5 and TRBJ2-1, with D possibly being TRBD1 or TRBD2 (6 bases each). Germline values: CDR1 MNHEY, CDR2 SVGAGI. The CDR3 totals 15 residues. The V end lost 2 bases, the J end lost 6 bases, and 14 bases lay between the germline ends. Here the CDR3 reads CASSYPGAKGNEQFF. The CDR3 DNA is TGTGCCAGCAGTTACCCGGGGGCGAAAGGCAATGAGCAGTTCTTC.

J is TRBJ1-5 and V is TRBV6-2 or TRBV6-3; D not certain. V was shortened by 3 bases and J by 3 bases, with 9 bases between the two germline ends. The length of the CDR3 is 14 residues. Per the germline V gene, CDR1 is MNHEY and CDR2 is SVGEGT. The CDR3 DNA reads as TGTGCCAGCAGTTATATGCCCCTCAATCAGCCCCAGCATTTT. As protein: CASSYMPLNQPQHF.

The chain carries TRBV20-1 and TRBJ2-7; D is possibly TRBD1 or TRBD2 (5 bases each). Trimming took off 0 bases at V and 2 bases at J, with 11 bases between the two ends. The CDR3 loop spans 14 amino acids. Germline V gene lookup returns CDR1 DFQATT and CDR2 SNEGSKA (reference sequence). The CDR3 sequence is CSARDPGLPYEQYF. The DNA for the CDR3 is TGCAGTGCTAGAGACCCGGGGCTACCCTACGAGCAGTACTTC.

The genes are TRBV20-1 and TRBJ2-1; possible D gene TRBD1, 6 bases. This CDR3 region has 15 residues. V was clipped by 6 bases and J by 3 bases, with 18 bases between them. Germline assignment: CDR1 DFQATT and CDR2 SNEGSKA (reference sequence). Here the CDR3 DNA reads TGCAGTGCACCGCCCCCGGGACACTACTACAATGAGCAGTTCTTC. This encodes CSAPPPGHYYNEQFF.

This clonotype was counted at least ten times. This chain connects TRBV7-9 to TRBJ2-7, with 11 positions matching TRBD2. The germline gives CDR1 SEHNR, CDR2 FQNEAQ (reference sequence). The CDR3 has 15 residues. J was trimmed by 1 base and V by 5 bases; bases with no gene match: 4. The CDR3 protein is CASSPTSGGSYEQYV. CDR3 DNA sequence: TGTGCCAGCAGCCCTACTAGCGGGGGTTCCTACGAGCAGTACGTC.

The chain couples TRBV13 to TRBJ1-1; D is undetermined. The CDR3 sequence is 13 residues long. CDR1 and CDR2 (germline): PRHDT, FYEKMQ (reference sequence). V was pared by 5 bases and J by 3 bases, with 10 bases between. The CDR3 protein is CASSPGRDTEAFF. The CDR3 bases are TGTGCCAGCAGCCCTGGACGGGACACTGAAGCTTTCTTT.

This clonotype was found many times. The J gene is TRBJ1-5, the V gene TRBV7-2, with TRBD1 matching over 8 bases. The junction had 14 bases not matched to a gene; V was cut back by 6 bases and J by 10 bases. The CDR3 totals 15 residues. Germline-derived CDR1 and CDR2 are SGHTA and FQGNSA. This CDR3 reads CASRYTTGALEPQHF. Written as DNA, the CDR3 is TGTGCCAGCAGATACACGACAGGGGCCCTAGAACCCCAGCATTTT. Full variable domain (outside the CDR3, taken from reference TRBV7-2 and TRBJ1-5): GAGVSQSPSNKVTEKGKDVELRCDPISGHTALYWYRQSLGQGLEFLIYFQGNSAPDKSGLPSDRFSAERTGGSVSTLTIQRTQQEDSAVYLCASRYTTGALEPQHFGDGTRLSIL.

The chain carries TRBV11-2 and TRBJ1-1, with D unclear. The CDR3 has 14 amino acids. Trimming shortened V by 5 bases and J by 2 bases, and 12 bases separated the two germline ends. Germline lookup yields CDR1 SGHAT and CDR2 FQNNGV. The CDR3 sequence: CASSNGYINTEAFF. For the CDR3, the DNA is TGTGCCAGCAGCAATGGATATATTAACACTGAAGCTTTCTTT.

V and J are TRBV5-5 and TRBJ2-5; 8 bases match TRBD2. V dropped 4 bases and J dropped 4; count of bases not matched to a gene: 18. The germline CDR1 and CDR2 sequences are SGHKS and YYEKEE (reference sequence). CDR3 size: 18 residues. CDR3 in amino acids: CASSAQGIAGMFGETQYF. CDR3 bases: TGTGCCAGCAGCGCCCAGGGGATAGCGGGGATGTTCGGAGAGACCCAGTACTTC.

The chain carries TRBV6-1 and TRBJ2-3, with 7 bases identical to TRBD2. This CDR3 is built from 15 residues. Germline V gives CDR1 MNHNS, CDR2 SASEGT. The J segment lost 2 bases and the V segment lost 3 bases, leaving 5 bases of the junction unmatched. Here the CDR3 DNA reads TGTGCCAGCAGTGACGCACTAGCGTTCACAGATACGCAGTATTTT. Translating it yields CASSDALAFTDTQYF.

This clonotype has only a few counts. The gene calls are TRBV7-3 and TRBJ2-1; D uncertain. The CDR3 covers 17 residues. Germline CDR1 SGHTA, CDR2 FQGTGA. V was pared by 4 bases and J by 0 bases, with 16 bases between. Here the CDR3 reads CASSSTDGPSSYNEQFF. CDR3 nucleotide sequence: TGTGCCAGCAGCTCTACGGACGGCCCGAGCTCCTACAATGAGCAGTTCTTC.

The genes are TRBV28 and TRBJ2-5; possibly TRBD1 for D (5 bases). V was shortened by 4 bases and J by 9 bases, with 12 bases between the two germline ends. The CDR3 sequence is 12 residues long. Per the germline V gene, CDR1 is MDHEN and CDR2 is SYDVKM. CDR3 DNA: TGTGCCAGCAGTTACACCTCAGGGTCCCAGTACTTC. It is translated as CASSYTSGSQYF.

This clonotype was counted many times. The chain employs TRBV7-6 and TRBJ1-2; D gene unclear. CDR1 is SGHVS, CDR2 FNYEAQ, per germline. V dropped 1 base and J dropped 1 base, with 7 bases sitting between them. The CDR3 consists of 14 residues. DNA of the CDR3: TGTGCCAGCAGCTTAGGGGTCGGTAACTATGGCTACACCTTC. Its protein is CASSLGVGNYGYTF.

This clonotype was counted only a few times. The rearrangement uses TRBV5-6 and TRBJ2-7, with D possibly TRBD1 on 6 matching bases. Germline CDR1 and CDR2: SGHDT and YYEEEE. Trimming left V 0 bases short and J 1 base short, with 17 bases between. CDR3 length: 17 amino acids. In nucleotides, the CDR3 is TGTGCCAGCAGCTTGGATTACTGGACAGAATATTCCTACGAGCAGTACTTC. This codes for CASSLDYWTEYSYEQYF.

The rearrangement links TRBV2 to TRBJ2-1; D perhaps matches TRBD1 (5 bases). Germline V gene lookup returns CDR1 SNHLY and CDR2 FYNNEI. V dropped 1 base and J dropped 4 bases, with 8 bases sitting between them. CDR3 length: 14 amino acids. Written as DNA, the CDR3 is TGTGCCAGCAGTGAAGGACAGCCGTACAATGAGCAGTTCTTC. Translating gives CASSEGQPYNEQFF.

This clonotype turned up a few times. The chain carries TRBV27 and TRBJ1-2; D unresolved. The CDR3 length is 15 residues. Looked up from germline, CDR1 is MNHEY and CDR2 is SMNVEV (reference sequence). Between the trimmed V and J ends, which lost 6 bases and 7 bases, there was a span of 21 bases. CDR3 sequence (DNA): TGTGCCAGCAGCCCCTCTGGACCGGGGAGGATTGGCTACACCTTC. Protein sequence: CASSPSGPGRIGYTF.

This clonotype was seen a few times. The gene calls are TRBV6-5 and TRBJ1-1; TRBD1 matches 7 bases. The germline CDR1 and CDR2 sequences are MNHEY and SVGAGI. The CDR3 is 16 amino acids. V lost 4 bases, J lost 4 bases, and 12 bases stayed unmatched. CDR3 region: CASSFDRAAFGTEAFF. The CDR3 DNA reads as TGTGCCAGCAGTTTCGACAGGGCAGCGTTTGGCACTGAAGCTTTCTTT.

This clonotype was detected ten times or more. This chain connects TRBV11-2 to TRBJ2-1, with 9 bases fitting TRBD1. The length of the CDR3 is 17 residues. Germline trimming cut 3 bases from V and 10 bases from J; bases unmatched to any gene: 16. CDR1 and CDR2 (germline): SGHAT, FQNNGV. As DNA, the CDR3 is TGTGCCAGCAGCTTCTGGGCTAAGACAGGGGGAACCCGGGAGCAGTTCTTC. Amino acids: CASSFWAKTGGTREQFF.

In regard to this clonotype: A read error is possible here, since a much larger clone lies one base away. This chain's CDR3 is CASSEDPGGELIF. In DNA, the CDR3 is TGTGCCAGCAGTGAAGACCCAGGGGGGGAGCTGATTTTT. The chain is built from TRBV6-1 and TRBJ2-2; D possibly uses TRBD1 or TRBD2 (7 bases each). The CDR3 extends over 13 amino acids. The germline gives CDR1 MNHNS, CDR2 SASEGT.

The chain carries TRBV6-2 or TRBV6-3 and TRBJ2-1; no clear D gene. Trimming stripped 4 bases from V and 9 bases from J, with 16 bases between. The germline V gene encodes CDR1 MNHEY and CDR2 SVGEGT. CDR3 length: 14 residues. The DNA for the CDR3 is TGTGCCAGCAGTTTATCCCCGCGAGGAATTGAGCAGTTCTTC. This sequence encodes CASSLSPRGIEQFF.

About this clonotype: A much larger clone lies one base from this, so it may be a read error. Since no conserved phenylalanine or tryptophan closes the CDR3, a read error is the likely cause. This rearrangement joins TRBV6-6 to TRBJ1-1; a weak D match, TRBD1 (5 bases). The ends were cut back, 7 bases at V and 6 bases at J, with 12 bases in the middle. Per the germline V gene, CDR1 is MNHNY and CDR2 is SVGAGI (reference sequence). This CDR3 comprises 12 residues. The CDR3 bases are TGTGCCAGCAATGGGGGGAGATCTGAAGCTTTCCTT. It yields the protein CASNGGRSEAFL.

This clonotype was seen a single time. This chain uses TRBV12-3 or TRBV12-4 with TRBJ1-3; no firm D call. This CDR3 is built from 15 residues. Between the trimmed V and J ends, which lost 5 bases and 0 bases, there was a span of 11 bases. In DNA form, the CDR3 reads TGTGCCAGCAGTGGGGTGTCTTTCTCTGGAAACACCATATATTTT. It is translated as CASSGVSFSGNTIYF.

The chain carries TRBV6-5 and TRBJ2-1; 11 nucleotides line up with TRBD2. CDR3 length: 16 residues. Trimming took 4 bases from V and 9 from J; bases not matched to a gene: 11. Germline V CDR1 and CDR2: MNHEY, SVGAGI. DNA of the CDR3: TGTGCCAGCAGTTCCCCCCGACTAGCGGGGTTTGGTGAGCAGTTCTTC. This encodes CASSSPRLAGFGEQFF.

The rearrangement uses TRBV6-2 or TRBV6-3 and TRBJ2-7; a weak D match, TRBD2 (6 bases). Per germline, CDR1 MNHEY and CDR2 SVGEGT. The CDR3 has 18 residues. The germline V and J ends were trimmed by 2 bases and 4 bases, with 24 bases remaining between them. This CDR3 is CASSYMPGLQEFFYEQYV. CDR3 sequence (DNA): TGTGCCAGCAGTTACATGCCGGGACTGCAGGAATTTTTTTACGAGCAGTACGTC.

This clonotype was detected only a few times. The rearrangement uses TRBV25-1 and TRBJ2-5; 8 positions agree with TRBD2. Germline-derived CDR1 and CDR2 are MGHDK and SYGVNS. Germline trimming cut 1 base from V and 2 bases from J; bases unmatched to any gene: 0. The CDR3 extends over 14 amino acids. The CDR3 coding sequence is TGTGCCAGCAGTGAATCTAGCGGGCAAGAGACCCAGTACTTC. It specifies CASSESSGQETQYF. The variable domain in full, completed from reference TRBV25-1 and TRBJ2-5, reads EADIYQTPRYLVIGTGKKITLECSQTMGHDKMYWYQQDPGMELHLIHYSYGVNSTEKGDLSSESTVSRIRTEHFPLTLESARPSHTSQYLCASSESSGQETQYFGPGTRLLVL.

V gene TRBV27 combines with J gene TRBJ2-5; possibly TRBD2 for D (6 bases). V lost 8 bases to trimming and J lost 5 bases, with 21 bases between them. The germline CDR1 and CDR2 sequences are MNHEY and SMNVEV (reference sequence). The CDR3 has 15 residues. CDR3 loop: CASRHQRTKVETQYF. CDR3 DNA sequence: TGTGCCAGCCGTCATCAACGGACTAAGGTGGAGACCCAGTACTTC.